Listed below are T cell receptor beta chains from one sample, sequenced in a study of T cells in Graves' hyperthyroidism and ophthalmopathy. MiXCR was run by TCRdb on the multiplex PCR reads, yielding one entry per CDR3 protein. The sample shows about 700,000 distinct CDR3 sequences, about 14% of them seen only once. Sequencing was done on a sample of blood. These receptors originate from a woman under 30 with Graves' hyperthyroidism. Both conserved end residues are part of each CDR3. A D gene is named only where the DNA matches it firmly. Only part of the rows carry a size: once, few, many, or a class if the clone is expanded.

TRBJ1-2	-	TRBV30	many	CAWSTTPLRTRYTF	TGTGCCTGGAGTACGACTCCCCTTAGGACTCGCTACACCTTC
TRBJ1-1	-	TRBV6-1	many	CASTRAGYTEAFF	TGTGCCAGCACTCGCGCGGGGTACACTGAAGCTTTCTTT
TRBJ1-2	-	TRBV12-3/TRBV12-4	few	CASSLNRARGYTF	TGTGCCAGCAGTTTAAACAGGGCGCGTGGCTACACCTTC
TRBJ2-7	-	TRBV27	many	CASSEGLTPSDSYEQYF	TGTGCCAGCAGTGAAGGGTTGACACCATCCGACTCCTACGAGCAGTACTTC
TRBJ2-7	TRBD1	TRBV9	many	CASSVVGQGYEQYF	TGTGCCAGCAGCGTAGTGGGACAGGGCTACGAGCAGTACTTC
TRBJ2-1	TRBD2	TRBV6-1	many	CASVSSGSKGEQFF	TGTGCATCGGTGTCTAGCGGGAGTAAAGGTGAGCAGTTCTTC
TRBJ2-6	-	TRBV27	-	CASSHTGSGANVLTF	TGTGCCAGCAGCCATACAGGGTCCGGGGCCAACGTCCTGACTTTC
TRBJ2-1	TRBD2	TRBV7-9	-	CASTPAGAPYNEQFF	TGTGCCAGCACCCCAGCGGGAGCCCCCTACAATGAGCAGTTCTTC
TRBJ2-1	TRBD2	TRBV30	few	CAWTALLAGGPGEQFF	TGTGCCTGGACCGCCCTGCTAGCGGGAGGGCCAGGGGAGCAGTTCTTC
TRBJ2-4	TRBD1	TRBV12-3/TRBV12-4	-	CASSAGQGVRAKNIQYF	TGTGCCAGCAGTGCGGGACAGGGGGTGAGGGCCAAAAACATTCAGTACTTC
TRBJ1-1	-	TRBV20-1	many	CSAREMGLPNTEAFF	TGCAGTGCTAGAGAGATGGGGCTTCCGAACACTGAAGCTTTCTTT
TRBJ2-1	-	TRBV28	once	CASSFYICSARPLARSSYNEQFF	-
TRBJ2-7	TRBD1	TRBV4-1	-	CASSHGQGGIEQYF	TGCGCCAGCAGCCATGGACAGGGGGGGATCGAGCAGTACTTC
TRBJ2-2	-	TRBV10-3	few	CAISEQPSPGELFF	TGTGCCATCAGTGAGCAACCTTCCCCCGGGGAGCTGTTTTTT
TRBJ2-4	TRBD2	TRBV24-1	many	CATSDLGFGGLAGGKNIQYF	TGTGCCACCAGTGATTTGGGTTTTGGTGGACTAGCGGGAGGAAAAAACATTCAGTACTTC
TRBJ2-3	-	TRBV7-9	many	CASSLASRFTDTQYF	TGTGCCAGCAGCTTGGCCTCCCGGTTCACAGATACGCAGTATTTT